Below are 21 T cell receptor beta chains sequenced from a single sample in a study of OX40 agonist ivuxolimab in advanced cancers. The repertoire was sequenced with immunoSEQ multiplex PCR; TCRdb's copy has only in-frame clones and lacks some. The sample gives under 30,000 clones, 75% to 95% of which show up once; approximately 25% is in the top ten. The starting material was CD4+ or CD8+ T cells sorted from blood, obtained in a trial of the OX40 agonist ivuxolimab. The receptor set was obtained from an adult with an advanced solid tumor such as melanoma, head and neck, liver or kidney cancer.

V gene TRBV10-3 combines with J gene TRBJ1-5; D possibly corresponds to TRBD1 (6 bases). Germline CDR1 and CDR2: ENHRY and SYGVKD. The CDR3 sequence is 15 residues long. V gave up 3 bases and J gave up 7 bases, with 16 bases separating them. The CDR3 region is CAISERSEGGQPQHF. Here the CDR3 DNA reads TGTGCCATCAGTGAACGAAGTGAGGGGGGGCAGCCCCAGCATTTT.

CDR3: CASSEYLGRGYGGEQFF. The CDR3 coding sequence is TGCGCCAGCAGTGAGTATCTGGGTCGGGGATACGGCGGTGAGCAGTTCTTC. The chain recombines TRBV10-2 with TRBJ2-1, with D tentatively TRBD2 (5 bases). Trimming removed 1 base from V and 9 bases from J, with 22 bases in between. Germline-derived CDR1 and CDR2 are WSHSY and SAAADI. This CDR3 is 17 amino acids long.

The chain combines TRBV6-5 with TRBJ2-3, with 13 bases that match TRBD2. The CDR3 covers 15 residues. The V and J ends lost 5 bases and 5 bases, in that order; junction bases with no gene match: 4. Germline-derived CDR1 and CDR2 are MNHEY and SVGAGI. CDR3 DNA: TGTGCCAGCAGTCGACTAGCGGGAGGCCTAGATACGCAGTATTTT. It encodes CASSRLAGGLDTQYF.

The gene calls are TRBV5-6 and TRBJ2-1; 10 bases fit TRBD1. Per the germline V gene, CDR1 is SGHDT and CDR2 is YYEEEE. The CDR3 runs 14 residues. V shed 7 bases, J shed 8 bases, and the junction held 9 bases outside the gene matches. DNA of the CDR3: TGTGCCAGCGAACCGGGACAGGGGTTCTATGAGCAGTTCTTC. Translation: CASEPGQGFYEQFF.

The rearrangement uses TRBV5-1 and TRBJ2-3; 8 bases fit TRBD2. V lost 0 bases to trimming and J lost 0 bases; unmatched junction nucleotides: 3. Germline loops: CDR1 SGHRS, CDR2 YFSETQ. The CDR3 runs 16 residues. CDR3 bases: TGCGCCAGCAGCTTGGGACTAGCGACTAGCACAGATACGCAGTATTTT. It specifies CASSLGLATSTDTQYF.

The chain carries TRBV27 and TRBJ2-1, with 8 nucleotides matching TRBD2. After removal of 6 bases from V and 4 bases from J, the junction contained 8 bases not matched to a gene. Germline V gives CDR1 MNHEY, CDR2 SMNVEV (reference sequence). The CDR3 is made up of 15 amino acids. CDR3 amino acids: CASRLASGPYNEQFF. The CDR3 coding sequence is TGTGCCAGCAGGCTAGCTAGCGGGCCATACAATGAGCAGTTCTTC.

The chain employs TRBV19 and TRBJ1-5, with 9 positions matching TRBD1. CDR3 length: 15 residues. V lost 5 bases and J lost 0; bases outside the gene matches: 2. Germline CDR1 is LNHDA and CDR2 is SQIVND (reference sequence). This chain's CDR3 is CASSPDRGSNQPQHF. In DNA form, the CDR3 reads TGTGCCAGTAGTCCGGACAGGGGTAGCAATCAGCCCCAGCATTTT.

This clone was seen once. CDR3 DNA: TGTGCCATCAGTGGGACTAGTTCGAATGAGCAGTTCTTC. Protein product: CAISGTSSNEQFF. The rearrangement uses TRBV10-3 and TRBJ2-1, with TRBD2 matching over 7 bases. The CDR3 loop spans 13 amino acids. Losses at the gene ends were 4 bases for V and 7 bases for J; bases not matched to a gene: 4. Germline-derived CDR1 and CDR2 are ENHRY and SYGVKD.

This clone came up once. This chain connects TRBV6-9 to TRBJ1-4, with 7 bases fitting TRBD1. Germline CDR1 MNHGY, CDR2 SVAAGI. CDR3 length: 15 residues. J was trimmed by 7 bases and V by 4 bases; bases with no gene match: 9. CDR3 amino acids: CASSFRDSEREKLFF. In DNA, the CDR3 is TGTGCCAGCAGTTTCCGGGACAGTGAGCGTGAAAAACTGTTTTTT.

The chain's CDR3 is CASSTSGGRETQYF. DNA for the CDR3: TGTGCCAGTAGCACTAGCGGAGGGCGGGAGACCCAGTACTTC. The rearrangement joins TRBV19 to TRBJ2-5; 8 positions agree with TRBD2. Germline CDR1 LNHDA, CDR2 SQIVND (reference sequence). V shed 6 bases and J 5 bases; nucleotides not matched to a gene: 8. The CDR3 has 14 residues.

V gene TRBV11-3 combines with J gene TRBJ1-1; D is possibly TRBD1 (5 bases). Germline V gene lookup returns CDR1 SGHNT and CDR2 YENEEA. V was shortened by 1 base and J by 4 bases, with 10 bases between the two germline ends. This CDR3 comprises 14 residues. The CDR3 protein is CASSLVEGATEAFF. CDR3 DNA sequence: TGTGCCAGCAGCTTAGTCGAAGGGGCCACTGAAGCTTTCTTT.

The chain has TRBV2 and TRBJ2-1; the D gene is possibly TRBD2 (7 bases). With 2 bases removed from V and 3 bases from J, the gap between germline ends came to 14 bases. CDR3 length: 16 amino acids. Germline loops: CDR1 SNHLY, CDR2 FYNNEI. CDR3 sequence: CASSETGGSVYNEQFF. Written as DNA, the CDR3 is TGTGCCAGCAGTGAAACGGGGGGCAGCGTCTACAATGAGCAGTTCTTC.

The chain combines TRBV13 with TRBJ2-5; 8 nucleotides line up with TRBD1. The germline V gene encodes CDR1 PRHDT and CDR2 FYEKMQ (reference sequence). V lost 5 bases, J lost 5 bases, and 10 bases stayed unmatched. CDR3 length equals 15 residues. In DNA form, the CDR3 reads TGTGCCAGCAGCCTCGGACAGGGAGGTCGGGAGACCCAGTACTTC. Its protein is CASSLGQGGRETQYF.

This clone was seen a single time. The chain recombines TRBV7-9 with TRBJ2-7; 11 bases are a match to TRBD2. CDR3 size: 15 residues. The ends lost 0 bases at V and 2 bases at J; junction bases unmatched: 0. The germline gives CDR1 SEHNR, CDR2 FQNEAQ (reference sequence). CDR3 sequence reads: CASSLATSGAYEQYF. The CDR3 DNA follows: TGTGCCAGCAGCTTAGCGACTAGCGGGGCCTACGAGCAGTACTTC.

This clone was recorded once. The V call is TRBV4-1, the J call TRBJ2-2; no definite D call. This CDR3 region has 12 residues. V lost 6 bases and J 3 bases, leaving 5 bases between the germline ends. Looked up from germline, CDR1 is MGHRA and CDR2 is YSYEKL. For the CDR3, the DNA is TGCGCCAGCAGGGGGTACACCGGGGAGCTGTTTTTT. This translates into CASRGYTGELFF.

The chain carries TRBV12-5 and TRBJ2-3; the match to TRBD2 covers 8 bases. This CDR3 spans 16 amino acids. The germline V gene encodes CDR1 LGHNT and CDR2 FRNRAP. V gave up 1 base and J gave up 6 bases; unmatched junction bases: 9. CDR3 DNA: TGTGCTAGTGGTTTGGGGTCTAGCGGGTGGAAGGATACGCAGTATTTT. The encoded protein is CASGLGSSGWKDTQYF.

This sequence joins TRBV5-4 and TRBJ2-7, with a possible D match to TRBD1 (5 bases). Per the germline V gene, CDR1 is SGHNT and CDR2 is YYREEE (reference sequence). V was clipped by 0 bases and J by 3 bases, with 13 bases between them. This CDR3 is built from 15 residues. The CDR3 sequence is CASSLVPGHDYEQYF. CDR3 nucleotide sequence: TGTGCCAGCAGCTTGGTACCCGGACACGACTACGAGCAGTACTTC.

The chain has TRBV7-6 and TRBJ1-2; 8 bases are a match to TRBD1. Germline CDR1 and CDR2: SGHVS and FNYEAQ. The CDR3 spans 17 residues. Germline trimming cut 5 bases from V and 7 bases from J; bases unmatched to any gene: 18. The CDR3 here is CASSRLTPPDRVGGYTF. For the CDR3, the DNA is TGTGCCAGCAGCAGACTTACACCCCCGGACAGGGTCGGTGGCTACACCTTC.

This rearrangement joins TRBV27 to TRBJ2-7; a possible D gene is TRBD1 (5 bases). CDR1 is MNHEY and CDR2 is SMNVEV in the germline V gene (reference sequence). This CDR3 is 13 amino acids long. The V gene lost 3 bases and the J gene lost 2 bases, with 8 bases spanning the gap. The CDR3 DNA is TGTGCCAGCAGTTTCGGACAAGCCTACGAGCAGTACTTC. This sequence encodes CASSFGQAYEQYF.

The chain has TRBV19 and TRBJ2-7; D perhaps matches TRBD2 (6 bases). Germline V CDR1 and CDR2: LNHDA, SQIVND (reference sequence). The germline V and J ends were trimmed by 3 bases and 6 bases, with 12 bases remaining between them. The CDR3 length is 13 residues. The CDR3 reads CASSIGGWAEQYF. CDR3 nucleotides: TGTGCCAGTAGTATTGGAGGGTGGGCCGAGCAGTACTTC.

This clone was counted between two and nine times. This chain uses TRBV11-2 with TRBJ2-1; D remains ambiguous. Trimming stripped 4 bases from V and 0 bases from J, with 7 bases between. From germline, CDR1 is SGHAT and CDR2 FQNNGV. This CDR3 contains 14 residues. The CDR3 nucleotides read TGTGCCAGCAGCTCCTTAACCTCCTACAATGAGCAGTTCTTC. It encodes CASSSLTSYNEQFF.